These T cell receptor beta chains were read from a single sample in a study of vaccination and CD4 T cells after COVID-19. For these receptors, no antigen is known. TCRdb re-analysed the PCR reads in MiXCR, keeping a single row per CDR3 protein. The sample lists about 16,000 distinct CDR3 sequences, 36% occurring once. The sequenced sample was CD4+ T cells from blood, cultured in vitro, obtained before SARS-CoV-2 vaccination. These receptors all stem from a human donor who received a COVID-19 vaccine. CDR3s include the opening cysteine and the closing phenylalanine or tryptophan. The D gene is left open where the match is weak. Only part of the rows carry a size: once, few, many, or a class if the clone is expanded.

size	V	J	D	CDR3	DNA
few	TRBV6-1	TRBJ1-2	TRBD1	CASSRRTGGSRYYGYTF	TGTGCCAGCAGTCGACGGACAGGGGGCTCTCGGTACTATGGCTACACCTTC
medium-sized	TRBV27	TRBJ1-1	-	CASRLGDTEAFF	TGTGCCAGCCGGTTGGGGGACACTGAAGCTTTCTTT
-	TRBV6-2/TRBV6-3	TRBJ2-1	TRBD2	CASSYPRTSGGANSSYNEQFF	TGTGCCAGCAGTTACCCAAGGACTAGCGGGGGGGCCAACAGCTCCTACAATGAGCAGTTCTTC
-	TRBV11-3	TRBJ1-1	-	CASSLDPGNTEAFF	TGTGCCAGCAGCTTAGATCCGGGAAACACTGAAGCTTTCTTT
-	TRBV20-1	TRBJ1-6	TRBD1	CSAGMDRTNSPLHF	TGCAGTGCTGGGATGGACAGGACCAATTCACCCCTCCACTTT
few	TRBV11-2	TRBJ1-2	-	CASSFSLNYGYTF	TGTGCCAGCAGCTTTAGTCTTAACTATGGCTACACCTTC
few	TRBV20-1	TRBJ1-1	-	CSARGGALLNTEAFF	TGCAGTGCTAGAGGGGGGGCACTCTTGAACACTGAAGCTTTCTTT
-	TRBV6-1	TRBJ1-6	-	CASSTSLTASSYNSPLHF	TGTGCCAGCAGCACTAGCCTGACAGCGAGCTCCTATAATTCACCCCTCCACTTT
-	TRBV9	TRBJ2-1	-	CASSSTGRPSSYNEQFF	TGTGCCAGCAGCTCGACCGGCAGGCCCAGCTCCTACAATGAGCAGTTCTTC
few	TRBV7-2	TRBJ2-5	TRBD2	CASSQNLAGAQETQYF	TGTGCCAGCAGCCAGAATCTAGCGGGGGCCCAAGAGACCCAGTACTTC
-	TRBV19	TRBJ2-4	TRBD1	CASSINAGTVKNIQYF	TGTGCCAGTAGTATTAATGCCGGGACAGTAAAAAACATTCAGTACTTC
-	TRBV10-1	TRBJ2-3	TRBD2	CASSSGGDTDTQYF	TGCGCCAGCAGTAGCGGGGGGGATACAGATACGCAGTATTTT
-	TRBV24-1	TRBJ2-2	TRBD1	CATSDTGQGGAGELFF	TGTGCCACCAGTGACACCGGACAGGGGGGAGCCGGGGAGCTGTTTTTT
few	TRBV30	TRBJ2-2	TRBD2	CAWSRGGPAGELFF	TGTGCCTGGAGTCGGGGGGGGCCGGCCGGGGAGCTGTTTTTT
few	TRBV2	TRBJ2-4	-	CASSDRGRAKNIQYF	TGTGCCAGCAGTGACCGTGGTAGAGCCAAAAACATTCAGTACTTC
-	TRBV24-1	TRBJ2-1	TRBD1	CATSDPGQASNEQFF	TGTGCCACCAGTGACCCGGGACAGGCGAGCAATGAGCAGTTCTTC
-	TRBV30	TRBJ1-1	-	CAWSRAITEAFF	TGTGCCTGGAGTAGGGCAATCACTGAAGCTTTCTTT
-	TRBV5-1	TRBJ2-2	-	CASRSGPTTGELFF	TGCGCCAGCAGGTCGGGACCGACCACCGGGGAGCTGTTTTTT
few	TRBV20-1	TRBJ2-3	-	CSAIRPSEVDTQYF	TGCAGTGCTATTAGGCCTAGCGAGGTAGATACGCAGTATTTT
-	TRBV4-1	TRBJ1-1	-	CASSQPSVSTEAFF	TGCGCCAGCAGCCAGCCCTCAGTGTCTACTGAAGCTTTCTTT
-	TRBV7-6	TRBJ2-3	TRBD2	CASSPWVTLAGGTDTQYF	TGTGCCAGCAGCCCATGGGTAACACTAGCGGGGGGCACAGATACGCAGTATTTT
few	TRBV5-6	TRBJ2-5	TRBD2	CASSLVSWAGEETQYF	TGTGCCAGCAGCTTGGTATCCTGGGCGGGGGAAGAGACCCAGTACTTC
few	TRBV6-5	TRBJ1-6	-	CASSYGENSPLHF	TGTGCCAGCAGTTACGGGGAAAATTCACCCCTCCACTTT
-	TRBV7-9	TRBJ1-1	-	CASSWQTGYTEAFF	TGTGCCAGCAGCTGGCAGACGGGATACACTGAAGCTTTCTTT
few	TRBV6-1	TRBJ1-1	TRBD1	CASRRAPDRGPDAFF	TGTGCCAGCAGGAGAGCTCCGGACAGGGGACCTGACGCTTTCTTT
-	TRBV6-4	TRBJ1-6	TRBD1	CASSGRDRGNSPLHF	TGTGCCAGCAGTGGCCGGGACAGGGGAAATTCACCCCTCCACTTT
once	TRBV6-1	TRBJ2-3	-	CASSEVQGNTQYF	TGTGCCAGCAGTGAAGTACAGGGAAATACGCAGTATTTT
-	TRBV11-1	TRBJ2-7	TRBD1	CASSSRQGAYLLEQYF	TGTGCCAGCAGCTCCCGACAGGGGGCGTACCTATTGGAGCAGTACTTC
once	TRBV12-3/TRBV12-4	TRBJ1-1	-	CASRGNANTEAFF	TGTGCCAGCAGGGGGAACGCGAACACTGAAGCTTTCTTT
-	TRBV2	TRBJ1-6	-	CAGGRGEDNSPLHF	TGTGCAGGGGGGAGAGGGGAGGATAATTCACCCCTCCACTTT
few	TRBV2	TRBJ2-7	-	CASSVGYEQYF	TGTGCCAGCAGTGTTGGTTACGAGCAGTACTTC
-	TRBV5-1	TRBJ1-1	TRBD1	CASSLDTPGQGAANTEAFF	TGCGCCAGCAGCTTAGATACACCGGGACAGGGGGCGGCGAACACTGAAGCTTTCTTT
-	TRBV7-2	TRBJ2-1	TRBD2	CASSSLGGMDGQFF	TGTGCCAGCAGCTCGCTGGGGGGGATGGATGGGCAGTTCTTC
-	TRBV24-1	TRBJ1-2	-	CATSDMENYGYTF	TGTGCCACCAGTGACATGGAAAACTATGGCTACACCTTC
-	TRBV5-1	TRBJ1-2	-	CASSAGDGGYTF	TGCGCCAGCAGCGCGGGGGACGGTGGCTACACCTTC
-	TRBV12-3/TRBV12-4	TRBJ2-5	TRBD2	CASSLSGGKEETQYF	TGTGCCAGCAGTTTGAGCGGGGGAAAAGAAGAGACCCAGTACTTC
few	TRBV6-5	TRBJ2-1	TRBD2	CASSSKPLAASYNEQFF	TGTGCCAGCAGTTCCAAACCCCTAGCGGCCTCCTACAATGAGCAGTTCTTC
-	TRBV5-1	TRBJ1-6	-	CASSLGDVTNNSPLHF	TGCGCCAGCAGCTTGGGAGACGTGACTAATAATTCACCCCTCCACTTT
few	TRBV20-1	TRBJ1-3	TRBD1	CSVDRANTIYF	TGCAGTGTAGACAGGGCAAACACCATATATTTT
-	TRBV7-9	TRBJ1-2	TRBD1	CASSLAATGGVDYGYTF	TGTGCCAGCAGCTTAGCAGCTACAGGGGGGGTCGACTATGGCTACACCTTC
-	TRBV21-1	TRBJ2-7	-	CASRADRGGSEQYF	TGTGCCAGCAGAGCGGACAGGGGAGGTAGCGAGCAGTACTTC
-	TRBV5-4	TRBJ2-3	TRBD2	CASSLLRGGPSTDTQYF	TGTGCCAGCAGCTTGCTACGGGGGGGCCCTAGCACAGATACGCAGTATTTT
few	TRBV9	TRBJ2-7	TRBD1	CASSATGTTYEQYF	TGTGCCAGCAGCGCGACAGGGACGACGTACGAGCAGTACTTC
-	TRBV5-1	TRBJ1-1	-	CATSTGANTEAFF	TGCGCCACCAGCACCGGTGCGAACACTGAAGCTTTCTTT
few	TRBV2	TRBJ2-5	-	CASTRDLGETQYF	TGTGCCAGCACTCGGGACTTAGGAGAGACCCAGTACTTC